Listed below are T cell receptor beta chains from one sample, sequenced in a study of T cells expressing NK-cell markers. TCRdb re-called the 5' RACE reads and shows each CDR3 protein once, DNA omitted. The specimen's table records some 460,000 distinct CDR3 sequences. Sequencing was done on a sample of blood T cells: a sorted CD56 or NKG2C T cell subset, CD4+ or CD8+ T cells, or bulk PBMC T cells (not recorded which). These receptors were taken from a woman in her forties or fifties in good health. Each CDR3 is given with its conserved first and last residue.

V gene	J gene	CDR3 length	CDR3 protein
TRBV7-9	TRBJ1-5	13	CASTSIGLGPQHF
TRBV20-1	TRBJ1-5	17	CSAREGTGGAGGQPQHF
TRBV4-2	TRBJ2-1	15	CASRSGLAGVGEQFF
TRBV12-3/TRBV12-4	TRBJ2-3	12	CASSLMRGSQYF
TRBV5-6	TRBJ1-4	15	CASSFWEAPGEKLFF
TRBV13	TRBJ2-4	14	CASSQIWGGNIQYF
TRBV12-3/TRBV12-4	TRBJ1-5	15	CASSGGGDGNQPQHF
TRBV12-3/TRBV12-4	TRBJ2-1	18	CASSPGLAGGGLGGEQFF
TRBV5-5	TRBJ2-2	17	CASSLAGKGVRTGELFF
TRBV5-1	TRBJ1-4	15	CASSGGTTVSEKLFF
TRBV10-3	TRBJ2-1	19	CAISSGTSGRSSRSGEQFF
TRBV6-5	TRBJ2-7	13	CASSYFGASEQYF
TRBV6-1	TRBJ2-2	14	CASWDSSNTGELFF
TRBV7-6	TRBJ2-3	14	CASGVAGDTDTQYF
TRBV12-3/TRBV12-4	TRBJ2-7	11	CASRLAGEQYF
TRBV30	TRBJ2-5	15	CAWSDPGLAGETQYF
TRBV30	TRBJ1-2	13	CAWSATVIDGYTF
TRBV7-3	TRBJ1-6	15	CASSLAGDSFSPLHF
TRBV10-3	TRBJ1-6	16	CAISESTGMSNSPLHF
TRBV14	TRBJ2-1	15	CASSPLAGDVNEQFF
TRBV30	TRBJ2-5	12	CARRDSQETQYF
TRBV27	TRBJ2-1	15	CASTPRLSSYNEQFF
TRBV12-5	TRBJ2-3	15	CASGLVLGLVDTQYF
TRBV25-1	TRBJ2-5	14	CASSELGLGVAQYF
TRBV7-2	TRBJ1-1	15	CASSSSGRRGTEAFF
TRBV12-3/TRBV12-4	TRBJ2-2	14	CASSILHNTGELFF
TRBV12-3/TRBV12-4	TRBJ1-1	12	CASIVGFRKAFF
TRBV12-3/TRBV12-4	TRBJ2-1	16	CASTPPRDVSYNEQFF
TRBV20-1	TRBJ1-2	12	CSARGEGDGYTF